Given below is one T cell receptor (beta chain) in context. These data originate in a study of blood T cell repertoires in COVID-19. Study-wide background: Samples representing acute and convalescent COVID-19 were sourced from the United States, Italy and Spain. Nucleic acid was either cDNA or gDNA, and it came from T cells, B-cell-depleted T cells, or PBMCs.

This CDR3 contains 15 residues. Trimming took 1 base from V and 3 from J, leaving 12 bases between them. CDR1 is LNHDA and CDR2 is SQIVND in the germline V gene (reference sequence). Per the study methods: The assay estimated nucleated cells by amplifying reference gene primers. TCRdb's copy holds only in-frame clones and misses some; the assay was immunoSEQ multiplex PCR. D and trimming were read from the DNA, whereas the V and J calls and clone size are those reported in that table. The sample has more than 50,000 clones, roughly 90% seen once. The chain recombines TRBV19 with TRBJ1-1; no definite D call. The sample consisted of peripheral blood. The TCR sequence derives from a human donor in a cohort sampled during active COVID-19. The CDR3 loop reads CASSIAGGLDTEAFF. Written as DNA, the CDR3 is TGTGCCAGTAGTATAGCCGGAGGGTTAGACACTGAAGCTTTCTTT.